Given below is one T cell receptor beta chain in context. This clonotype was seen at least ten times. Its antigen is currently not known. Qualities for individual bases were not recorded, and no much larger clone is one base off. The receptor library was made with RT-PCR. Sequencing took place on a NextSeq 550. The raw public reads went through TCRdb reprocessing: fastp at Q25, MiXCR clone calling, in-frame beta chains kept. Rows with one shared CDR3 protein collapse into an entry with the most common genes and DNA. Present in this sample are approximately 200,000 distinct CDR3 sequences, around 40% of which were seen just once. Around 10% of the sample comes from the top ten. The CDR3 contains 14 residues, cysteine and phenylalanine counted. Only the CDR3 DNA stays, 42 bases, in frame from base 1. V sheds 5 bases and J sheds 6 bases, leaving 17 bases between their ends. For CDR1 and CDR2, the germline V gene lists MNHEY and SVGEGT.

This entry comes from a study of patients and donors after allogeneic stem cell transplantation (dated by TCRdb to 2020 to 2022). Recombination linked TRBV6-2 or TRBV6-3 to TRBJ2-7; a tentative D match to TRBD2 spans 5 bases. This clonotype was obtained from a human donor who was either an allogeneic HSCT recipient or a stem cell or donor lymphocyte infusion donor (not recorded which). It is not recorded whose cells these are; they may come from a transplant donor. The sequenced sample was blood, either unsorted or a sorted T cell fraction (not recorded which). In nucleotides, the sequence is TGTGCCAGCAGTCTCTATGGACTGAGGAGCGAGCAGTACTTC. It translates as CASSLYGLRSEQYF.